A selection of T cell receptor beta chains follows, all from one sample in a study of cytomegalovirus exposure and HLA in healthy donors. Libraries were prepared by immunoSEQ multiplex PCR; TCRdb keeps only in-frame clonotypes and omits some of them. The sample includes fewer than 90,000 clones, 90% to 96% of them seen just once. Input material: PBMCs. All receptors come from a man between 18 and 35 years old in good health and CMV-seropositive. The CDR3 runs from the conserved cysteine through the conserved F or W. D genes are given only for firm matches. The size field is filled for only some rows; it gives once, few, many or a size class.

j_call	v_call	d_call	clone_size	cdr3_length	cdr3_nt	cdr3_aa
TRBJ1-2	TRBV15	TRBD1	NA	16	TGTGCCACCAGCTTACCGGGACAGGCGGTTAGCTATGGCTACACCTTC	CATSLPGQAVSYGYTF
TRBJ2-5	TRBV27	TRBD1	NA	13	TGTGCCAGCAGTCCGACAGGGAAAGAGACCCAGTACTTC	CASSPTGKETQYF
TRBJ2-4	TRBV4-1	NA	NA	17	TGCGCCAGCAGCCCCCGACAGGACGAGTTAGCCAAAAACATTCAGTACTTC	CASSPRQDELAKNIQYF
TRBJ1-3	TRBV28	NA	NA	14	TGTGCCAGCAGTTCCCCCAGCTCTGGAAACACCATATATTTT	CASSSPSSGNTIYF
TRBJ2-5	TRBV7-8	TRBD2	NA	14	TGTGCCAGCAGCCCCGGGGGGAGCGGTGAGACCCAGTACTTC	CASSPGGSGETQYF
TRBJ1-2	TRBV28	NA	NA	13	TGTGCCAGCAGTCCACAGGATAACTATGGCTACACCTTC	CASSPQDNYGYTF
TRBJ2-6	TRBV9	NA	NA	18	TGTGCCAGCAGCGACACCGGGACTTTGAGCTCTGGGGCCAACGTCCTGACTTTC	CASSDTGTLSSGANVLTF
TRBJ1-3	TRBV15	NA	NA	16	TGTGCCACCAGCAGAGTCCGGAGTTCGGGTGGAAACACCATATATTTT	CATSRVRSSGGNTIYF
TRBJ1-5	TRBV29-1	NA	NA	14	TGCAGCGTTGGAGGAGGGGATACTAATCAGCCCCAGCATTTT	CSVGGGDTNQPQHF
TRBJ1-3	TRBV5-1	NA	NA	16	TGCGCCAGCAGCTTGGAGCGCCTCAACTCTGGAAACACCATATATTTT	CASSLERLNSGNTIYF
TRBJ1-1	TRBV5-4	NA	NA	14	TGTGCCAGCAGCGGGGGACAAGGGGACACTGAAGCTTTCTTT	CASSGGQGDTEAFF
TRBJ2-3	TRBV25-1	NA	NA	14	TGTGCCAGCACCGGACGGGATCTATCGGATACGCAGTATTTT	CASTGRDLSDTQYF
TRBJ1-2	TRBV28	NA	NA	15	TGTGCCAGCAGTTGGGAGGGAGCGGAGTACTATGGCTACACCTTC	CASSWEGAEYYGYTF
TRBJ1-3	TRBV7-9	NA	NA	17	TGTGCCAGCAGCGGATCTGGGCAGGGCACCTCTGGAAACACCATATATTTT	CASSGSGQGTSGNTIYF
TRBJ1-1	TRBV29-1	NA	NA	13	TGCAGCGTTGCGGGGGAGCGGGCCACTGAAGCTTTCTTT	CSVAGERATEAFF
TRBJ2-1	TRBV7-9	TRBD2	NA	16	TGTGCCAGCAGCTTATCGGGACTAGCGGCCTATCATGAGCAGTTCTTC	CASSLSGLAAYHEQFF
TRBJ1-2	TRBV5-1	NA	NA	14	TGCGCCAGCAGCCTCGGACAGAAAAACTATGGCTACACCTTC	CASSLGQKNYGYTF
TRBJ2-7	TRBV14	NA	NA	14	TGTGCCAGCAGCCAAGATGGAGGGATCTACGAGCAGTACTTC	CASSQDGGIYEQYF
TRBJ1-2	TRBV27	TRBD1	NA	15	TGTGCCAGCAGTCTCAGAGCCGGACAGGGGAGCGGCTACACCTTC	CASSLRAGQGSGYTF
TRBJ2-5	TRBV9	NA	NA	14	TGTGCCAGCAGCGTAGCTTCCGTGCAAGAGACCCAGTACTTC	CASSVASVQETQYF
TRBJ2-1	TRBV6-1	NA	NA	15	TGTGCCAGCAGTGAATCGAGACAGAGCTACAATGAGCAGTTCTTC	CASSESRQSYNEQFF
TRBJ1-5	TRBV2	NA	NA	16	TGTGCCAGCAGCAGAGTGGCCCCGAGGGAGGACCAGCCCCAGCATTTT	CASSRVAPREDQPQHF
TRBJ1-1	TRBV6-5	NA	NA	15	TGTGCCAGCAGTTATTCTAGAATCCTCTGGAATGAAGCTTTCTTT	CASSYSRILWNEAFF
TRBJ2-2	TRBV7-9	NA	NA	14	TGTGCCAGCAGCCCCCGGGGGGCCACCGGGGAGCTGTTTTTT	CASSPRGATGELFF
TRBJ1-2	TRBV29-1	TRBD1	NA	12	TGCAGCGTGCATACAGGGGGCCATGGCTACACCTTC	CSVHTGGHGYTF
TRBJ1-2	TRBV6-1	NA	NA	15	TGTGCCAGCAGTGACGGCCAGGGCGTGACCTATGGCTACACCTTC	CASSDGQGVTYGYTF
TRBJ1-1	TRBV11-3	TRBD1	NA	15	TGTGCCAGCAGCTTAGGGACAGGGATGAACACTGAAGCTTTCTTT	CASSLGTGMNTEAFF
TRBJ2-5	TRBV7-9	TRBD1	NA	19	TGTGCCAGCAGCTTAGTTAAGGGCCACCGGACAGGGGAAGAAGAGACCCAGTACTTC	CASSLVKGHRTGEEETQYF
TRBJ1-2	TRBV6-1	NA	NA	14	TGTGCCAGCCGCGAGGAAGGGGGAATTAAGGGCTACACCTTC	CASREEGGIKGYTF
TRBJ2-2	TRBV5-4	TRBD2	NA	17	TGTGCCAGCAGCTTGGCCGGTCTAGCGGGCCACGCCGGGGAGCTGTTTTTT	CASSLAGLAGHAGELFF
TRBJ2-2	TRBV5-1	NA	NA	18	TGCGCCAGCAGCTTTCCACCTGGGGGGTTCAAGAACACCGGGGAGCTGTTTTTT	CASSFPPGGFKNTGELFF
TRBJ2-1	TRBV7-8	NA	NA	14	TGTGCCAGCAGCTTAGGGGCTATGAGATCCCAGCAGTTCTTC	CASSLGAMRSQQFF
TRBJ2-2	TRBV10-3	NA	NA	15	TGTGCCATCAGCCCGGGGGGCCGAGGCGCCGGGGAGCTGTTTTTT	CAISPGGRGAGELFF
TRBJ2-3	TRBV6-4	TRBD2	NA	16	TGTGCCAGCAGTGACTCCGAGCGGGGGAGCACAGATACGCAGTATTTT	CASSDSERGSTDTQYF
TRBJ1-5	TRBV4-1	NA	NA	15	TGCGCCAGCAGCCAAGTTCGGGGGAGCAATCAGCCCCAGCATTTT	CASSQVRGSNQPQHF
TRBJ2-1	TRBV7-9	NA	once	11	TGTGCCAGCAGCACGAGGGGAGGAGAGTTCTTC	CASSTRGGEFF
TRBJ2-7	TRBV5-5	TRBD2	NA	15	TGTGCCAGCAGCTTGGAAGGGACTAGCGTTTACGAGCAGTACTTC	CASSLEGTSVYEQYF
TRBJ1-5	TRBV4-1	TRBD1	NA	16	TGCGCCAGCAGCCCAGGGACAGGGGCCTTCAATCAGCCCCAGCATTTT	CASSPGTGAFNQPQHF
TRBJ2-7	TRBV11-3	TRBD2	NA	16	TGTGCCAGCAGCGAACCGGGACTAGCGGGATCCTACGAGCAGTACTTC	CASSEPGLAGSYEQYF
TRBJ2-1	TRBV5-6	TRBD2	once	16	TGTGCCAGCAGCTTGCTAAGCGGGGGGACCTACAATGAGCAGTTCTTC	CASSLLSGGTYNEQFF
TRBJ2-1	TRBV18	NA	NA	16	TGTGCCAGCTCACCCCTGGACTCGACGGATGACAATGAGCAGTTCTTC	CASSPLDSTDDNEQFF
TRBJ2-1	TRBV19	TRBD2	NA	15	TGTGCCAGTCTCACTAGCGGAGGGGGGTACAATGAGCAGTTCTTC	CASLTSGGGYNEQFF